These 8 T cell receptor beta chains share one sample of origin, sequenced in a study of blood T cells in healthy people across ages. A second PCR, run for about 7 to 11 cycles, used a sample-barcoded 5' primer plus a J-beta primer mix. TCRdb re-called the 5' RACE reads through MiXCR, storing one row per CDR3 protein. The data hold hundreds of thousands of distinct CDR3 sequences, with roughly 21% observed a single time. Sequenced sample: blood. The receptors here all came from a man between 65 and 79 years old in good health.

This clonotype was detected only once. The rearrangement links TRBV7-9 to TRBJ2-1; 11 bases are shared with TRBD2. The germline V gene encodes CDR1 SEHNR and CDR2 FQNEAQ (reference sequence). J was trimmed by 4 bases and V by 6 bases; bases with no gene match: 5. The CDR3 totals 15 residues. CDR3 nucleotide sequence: TGTGCCAGCAGACAGACTAGCGGGAATTACAATGAGCAGTTCTTC. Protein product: CASRQTSGNYNEQFF.

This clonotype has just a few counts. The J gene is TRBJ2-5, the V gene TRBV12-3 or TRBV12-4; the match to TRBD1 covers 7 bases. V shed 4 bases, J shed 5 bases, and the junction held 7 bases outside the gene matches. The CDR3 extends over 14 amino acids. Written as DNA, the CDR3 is TGTGCCAGCAGTTCCTTACAGGGGATTGAGACCCAGTACTTC. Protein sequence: CASSSLQGIETQYF.

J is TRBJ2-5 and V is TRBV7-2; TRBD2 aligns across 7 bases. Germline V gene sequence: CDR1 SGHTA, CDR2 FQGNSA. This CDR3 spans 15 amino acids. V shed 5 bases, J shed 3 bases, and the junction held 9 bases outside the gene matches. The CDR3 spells CASSPGYLAEETQYF. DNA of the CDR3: TGTGCCAGCAGCCCGGGTTATCTAGCGGAAGAGACCCAGTACTTC.

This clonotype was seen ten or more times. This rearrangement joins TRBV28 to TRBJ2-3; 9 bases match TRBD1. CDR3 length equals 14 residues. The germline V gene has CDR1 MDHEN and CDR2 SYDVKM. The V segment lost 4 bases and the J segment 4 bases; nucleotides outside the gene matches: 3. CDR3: CASSSGQGADTQYF. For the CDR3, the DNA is TGTGCCAGCAGTTCGGGACAGGGTGCAGATACGCAGTATTTT.

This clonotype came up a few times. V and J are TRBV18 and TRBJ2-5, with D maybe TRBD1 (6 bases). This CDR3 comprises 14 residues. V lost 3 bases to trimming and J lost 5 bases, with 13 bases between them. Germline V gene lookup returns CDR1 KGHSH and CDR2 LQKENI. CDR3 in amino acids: CASSPKTGSETQYF. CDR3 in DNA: TGTGCCAGCTCACCTAAAACAGGGAGTGAGACCCAGTACTTC.

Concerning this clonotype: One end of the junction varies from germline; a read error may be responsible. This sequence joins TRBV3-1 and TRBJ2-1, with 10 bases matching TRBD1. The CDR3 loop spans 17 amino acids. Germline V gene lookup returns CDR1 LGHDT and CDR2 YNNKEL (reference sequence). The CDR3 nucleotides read TGTGCCAGCAGCCACCTGGGACAGGGGTCCTACCCCTACGAGCAGTACTTT. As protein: CASSHLGQGSYPYEQYF.

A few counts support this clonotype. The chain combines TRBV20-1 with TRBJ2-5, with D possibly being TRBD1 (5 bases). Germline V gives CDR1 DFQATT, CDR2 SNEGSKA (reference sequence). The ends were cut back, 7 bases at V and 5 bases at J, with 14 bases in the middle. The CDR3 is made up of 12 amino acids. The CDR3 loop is CSVSPGMETQYF. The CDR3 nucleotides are TGCAGTGTCAGCCCAGGGATGGAGACCCAGTACTTC.

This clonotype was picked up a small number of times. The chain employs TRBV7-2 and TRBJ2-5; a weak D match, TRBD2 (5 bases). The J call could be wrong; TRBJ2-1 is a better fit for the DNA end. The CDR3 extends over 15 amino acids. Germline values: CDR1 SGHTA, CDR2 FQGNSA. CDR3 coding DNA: TGTGCCAGCAGCTTACAAGGGAGAGACTACAATGAGCAGTTCTTC. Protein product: CASSLQGRDYNEQFF.